This T cell receptor (beta chain) came from a study of blood T cell repertoires in COVID-19. Study at large: Samples of COVID-19 (acute and convalescent) were obtained from the United States, Italy and Spain.

Study processing details: Using reference gene primer amplification, nucleated cell counts were estimated. Clones were read by immunoSEQ multiplex PCR, and TCRdb kept only the in-frame ones, dropping some. That table supplies the V and J calls and clone size; D and trimming were determined from the DNA. The table includes around 99,000 clones, over 75% detected once. From germline, CDR1 is LNHDA and CDR2 SQIVND (reference sequence). This CDR3 is 14 amino acids long. Germline trimming cut 4 bases from V and 4 bases from J; bases unmatched to any gene: 4. The source material was peripheral blood. The genes are TRBV19 and TRBJ1-2; 9 nucleotides agree with TRBD1. This TCR came from a man aged 45-65 years with acute or convalescent COVID-19. This chain's CDR3 is CASSTRDRAYGYTF. In DNA form, the CDR3 reads TGTGCCAGTAGTACGCGGGACAGGGCCTATGGCTACACCTTC.